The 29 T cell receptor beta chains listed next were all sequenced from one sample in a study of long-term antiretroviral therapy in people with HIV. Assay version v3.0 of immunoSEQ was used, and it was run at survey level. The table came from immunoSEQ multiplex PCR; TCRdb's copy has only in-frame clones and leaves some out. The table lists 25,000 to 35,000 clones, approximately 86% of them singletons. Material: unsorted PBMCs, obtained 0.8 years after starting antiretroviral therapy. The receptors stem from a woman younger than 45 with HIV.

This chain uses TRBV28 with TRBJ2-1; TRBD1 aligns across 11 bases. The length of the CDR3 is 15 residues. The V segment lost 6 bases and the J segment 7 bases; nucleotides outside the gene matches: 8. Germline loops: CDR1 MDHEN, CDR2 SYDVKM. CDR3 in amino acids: CASSPGQGAKNEQFF. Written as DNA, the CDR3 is TGTGCCAGCAGCCCTGGACAGGGGGCCAAAAATGAGCAGTTCTTC. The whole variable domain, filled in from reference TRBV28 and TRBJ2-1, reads DVKVTQSSRYLVKRTGEKVFLECVQDMDHENMFWYRQDPGLGLRLIYFSYDVKMKEKGDIPEGYSVSREKKERFSLILESASTNQTSMYLCASSPGQGAKNEQFFGPGTRLTVL.

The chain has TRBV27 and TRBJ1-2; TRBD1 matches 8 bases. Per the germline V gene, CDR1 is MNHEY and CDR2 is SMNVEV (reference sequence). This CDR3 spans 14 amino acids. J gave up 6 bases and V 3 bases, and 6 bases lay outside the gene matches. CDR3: CASSFGQGFDGYTF. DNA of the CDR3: TGTGCCAGCAGTTTCGGACAGGGATTCGATGGCTACACCTTC.

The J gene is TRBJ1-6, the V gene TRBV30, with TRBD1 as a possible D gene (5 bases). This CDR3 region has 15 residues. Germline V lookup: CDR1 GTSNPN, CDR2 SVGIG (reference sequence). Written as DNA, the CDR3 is TGTGCGCAGAGCGGGGCCCCCTCCTATAATTCACCCCTCCACTTT. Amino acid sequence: CAQSGAPSYNSPLHF.

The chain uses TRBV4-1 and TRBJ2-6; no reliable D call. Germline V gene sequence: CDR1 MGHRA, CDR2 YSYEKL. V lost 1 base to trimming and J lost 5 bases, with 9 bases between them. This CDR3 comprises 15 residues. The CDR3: CASSQVGGRANVLTF. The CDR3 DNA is TGCGCCAGCAGCCAAGTAGGCGGAAGGGCCAACGTCCTGACTTTC.

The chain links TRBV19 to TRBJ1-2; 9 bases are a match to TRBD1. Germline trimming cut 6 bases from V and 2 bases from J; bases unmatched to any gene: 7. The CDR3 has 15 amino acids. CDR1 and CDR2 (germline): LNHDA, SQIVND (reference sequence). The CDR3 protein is CASRPGQGGNYGYTF. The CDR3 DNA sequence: TGTGCCAGTAGACCGGGACAGGGCGGAAACTATGGCTACACCTTC.

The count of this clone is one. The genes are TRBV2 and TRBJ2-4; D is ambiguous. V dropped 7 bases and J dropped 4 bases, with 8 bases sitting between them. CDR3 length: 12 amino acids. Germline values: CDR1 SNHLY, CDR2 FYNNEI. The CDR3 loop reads CASTGPKNIQYF. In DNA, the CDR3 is TGTGCCAGCACTGGACCAAAAAACATTCAGTACTTC.

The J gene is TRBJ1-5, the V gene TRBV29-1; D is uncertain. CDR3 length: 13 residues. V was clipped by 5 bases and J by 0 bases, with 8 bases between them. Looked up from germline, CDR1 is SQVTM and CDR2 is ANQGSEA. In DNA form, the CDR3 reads TGCAGCGTTCAGGAAAATAGCAATCAGCCCCAGCATTTT. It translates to CSVQENSNQPQHF.

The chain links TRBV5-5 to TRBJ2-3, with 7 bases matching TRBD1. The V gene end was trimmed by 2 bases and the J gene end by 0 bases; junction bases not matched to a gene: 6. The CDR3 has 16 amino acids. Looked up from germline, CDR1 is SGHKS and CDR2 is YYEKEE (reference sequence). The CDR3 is CASSFHPTGSTDTQYF. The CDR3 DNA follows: TGTGCCAGCAGCTTCCATCCGACAGGGAGCACAGATACGCAGTATTTT.

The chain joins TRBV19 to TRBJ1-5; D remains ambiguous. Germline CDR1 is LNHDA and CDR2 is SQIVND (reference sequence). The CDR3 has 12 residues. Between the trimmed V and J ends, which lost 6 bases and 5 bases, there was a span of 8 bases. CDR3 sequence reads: CASRQAYQPQHF. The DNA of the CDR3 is TGTGCCAGTAGGCAGGCGTATCAGCCCCAGCATTTT.

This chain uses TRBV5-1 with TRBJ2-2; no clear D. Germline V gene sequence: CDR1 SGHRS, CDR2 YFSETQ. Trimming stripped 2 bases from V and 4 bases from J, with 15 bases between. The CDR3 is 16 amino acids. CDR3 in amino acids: CASSFGPTTSTGELFF. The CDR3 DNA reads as TGCGCCAGCAGCTTCGGGCCTACGACGAGCACCGGGGAGCTGTTTTTT. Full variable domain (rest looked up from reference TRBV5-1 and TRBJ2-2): KAGVTQTPRYLIKTRGQQVTLSCSPISGHRSVSWYQQTPGQGLQFLFEYFSETQRNKGNFPGRFSGRQFSNSRSEMNVSTLELGDSALYLCASSFGPTTSTGELFFGEGSRLTVL.

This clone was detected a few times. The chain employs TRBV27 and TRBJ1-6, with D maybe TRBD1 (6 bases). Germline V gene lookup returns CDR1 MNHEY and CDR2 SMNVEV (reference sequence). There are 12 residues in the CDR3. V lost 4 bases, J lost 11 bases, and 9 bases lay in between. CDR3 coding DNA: TGTGCCAGCAGTTCACAGGGCGCACCCCTCCACTTT. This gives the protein CASSSQGAPLHF.

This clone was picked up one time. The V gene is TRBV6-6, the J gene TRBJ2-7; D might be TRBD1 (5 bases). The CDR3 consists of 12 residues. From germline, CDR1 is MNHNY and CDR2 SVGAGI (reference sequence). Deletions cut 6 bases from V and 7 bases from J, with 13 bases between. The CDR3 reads CASSDRGREQYV. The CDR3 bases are TGTGCCAGCAGCGACAGAGGTAGGGAGCAGTACGTC.

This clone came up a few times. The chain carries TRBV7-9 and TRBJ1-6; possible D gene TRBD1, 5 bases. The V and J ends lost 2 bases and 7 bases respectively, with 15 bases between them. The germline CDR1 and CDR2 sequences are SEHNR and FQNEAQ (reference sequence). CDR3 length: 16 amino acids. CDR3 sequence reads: CASSLNLRGVNSPLHF. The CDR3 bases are TGTGCCAGCAGCTTAAACCTAAGAGGGGTGAATTCACCCCTCCACTTT. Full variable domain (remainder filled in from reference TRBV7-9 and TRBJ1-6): DTGVSQNPRHKITKRGQNVTFRCDPISEHNRLYWYRQTLGQGPEFLTYFQNEAQLEKSRLLSDRFSAERPKGSFSTLEIQRTEQGDSAMYLCASSLNLRGVNSPLHFGNGTRLTVT.

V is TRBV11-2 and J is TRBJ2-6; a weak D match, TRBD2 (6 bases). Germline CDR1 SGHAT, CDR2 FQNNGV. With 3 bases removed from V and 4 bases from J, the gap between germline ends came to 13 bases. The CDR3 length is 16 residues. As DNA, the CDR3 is TGTGCCAGCAGCTTGGGACTCCGACGAGGGGCCAACGTCCTGACTTTC. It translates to CASSLGLRRGANVLTF.

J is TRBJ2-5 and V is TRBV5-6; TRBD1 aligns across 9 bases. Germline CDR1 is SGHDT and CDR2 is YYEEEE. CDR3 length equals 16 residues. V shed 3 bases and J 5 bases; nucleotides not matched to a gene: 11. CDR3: CASSSTGGSADETQYF. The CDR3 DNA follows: TGTGCCAGCAGCTCCACAGGGGGCTCAGCGGATGAGACCCAGTACTTC.

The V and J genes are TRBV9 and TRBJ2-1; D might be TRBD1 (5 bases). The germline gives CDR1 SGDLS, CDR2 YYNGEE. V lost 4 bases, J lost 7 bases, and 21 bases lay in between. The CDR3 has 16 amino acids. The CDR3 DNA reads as TGTGCCAGCAGCCTCCACCACCGACCGCAGGGAAATGAGCAGTTCTTC. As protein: CASSLHHRPQGNEQFF.

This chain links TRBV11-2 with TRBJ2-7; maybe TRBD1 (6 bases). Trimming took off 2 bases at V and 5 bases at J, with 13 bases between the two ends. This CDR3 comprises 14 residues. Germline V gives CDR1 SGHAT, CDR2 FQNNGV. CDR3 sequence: CASSLWAGEDEQYV. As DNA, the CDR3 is TGTGCCAGCAGCTTATGGGCAGGGGAAGACGAGCAGTACGTC.

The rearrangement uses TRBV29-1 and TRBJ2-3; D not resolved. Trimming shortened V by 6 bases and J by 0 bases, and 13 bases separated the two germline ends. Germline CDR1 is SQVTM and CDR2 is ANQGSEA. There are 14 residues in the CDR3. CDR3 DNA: TGCAGCGTGGAACCAGATACTAGCACAGATACGCAGTATTTT. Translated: CSVEPDTSTDTQYF.

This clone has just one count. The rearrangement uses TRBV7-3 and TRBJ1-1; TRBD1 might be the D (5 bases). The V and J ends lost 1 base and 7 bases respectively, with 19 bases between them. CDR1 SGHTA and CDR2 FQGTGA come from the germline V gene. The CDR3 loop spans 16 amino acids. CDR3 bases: TGTGCCAGCAGCTTAATTCGGGGGGTCAGAGTCAATGAAGCTTTCTTT. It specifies CASSLIRGVRVNEAFF.

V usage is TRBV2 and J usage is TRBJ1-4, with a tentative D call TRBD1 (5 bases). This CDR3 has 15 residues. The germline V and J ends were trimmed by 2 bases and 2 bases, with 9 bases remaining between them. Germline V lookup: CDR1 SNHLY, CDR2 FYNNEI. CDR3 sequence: CASSEFRGTNEKLFF. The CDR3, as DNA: TGTGCCAGCAGTGAATTTCGGGGCACTAATGAAAAACTGTTTTTT.

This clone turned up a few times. CDR3: CASNYDGSYNSPLHF. In DNA form, the CDR3 reads TGCGCCAGCAACTACGACGGGTCCTATAATTCACCCCTCCACTTT. V usage is TRBV5-1 and J usage is TRBJ1-6; no definite D call. This CDR3 region has 15 residues. CDR1 and CDR2 (germline): SGHRS, YFSETQ. Trimming removed 6 bases from V and 1 base from J, with 11 bases in between.

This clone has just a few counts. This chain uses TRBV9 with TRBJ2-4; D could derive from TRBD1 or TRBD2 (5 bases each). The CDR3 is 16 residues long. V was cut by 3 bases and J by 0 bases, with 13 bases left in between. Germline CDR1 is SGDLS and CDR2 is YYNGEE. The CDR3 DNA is TGTGCCAGCAGCGGGGGGACGGACCTAGCCAAAAACATTCAGTACTTC. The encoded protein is CASSGGTDLAKNIQYF. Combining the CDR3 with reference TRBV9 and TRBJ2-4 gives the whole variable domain DSGVTQTPKHLITATGQRVTLRCSPRSGDLSVYWYQQSLDQGLQFLIQYYNGEERAKGNILERFSAQQFPDLHSELNLSSLELGDSALYFCASSGGTDLAKNIQYFGAGTRLSVL.

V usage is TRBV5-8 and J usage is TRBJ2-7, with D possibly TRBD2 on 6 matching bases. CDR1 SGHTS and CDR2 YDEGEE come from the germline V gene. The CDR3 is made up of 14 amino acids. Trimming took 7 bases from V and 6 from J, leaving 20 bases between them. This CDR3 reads CASGFPGASTEQYF. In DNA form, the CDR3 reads TGTGCCAGCGGGTTCCCGGGAGCCAGTACCGAGCAGTACTTC.

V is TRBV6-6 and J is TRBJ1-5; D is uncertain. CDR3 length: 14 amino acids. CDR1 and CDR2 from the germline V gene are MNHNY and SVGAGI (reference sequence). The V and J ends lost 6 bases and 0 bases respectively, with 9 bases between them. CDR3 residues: CASRTWSSNQPQHF. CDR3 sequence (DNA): TGTGCCAGCAGGACCTGGTCTAGCAATCAGCCCCAGCATTTT.

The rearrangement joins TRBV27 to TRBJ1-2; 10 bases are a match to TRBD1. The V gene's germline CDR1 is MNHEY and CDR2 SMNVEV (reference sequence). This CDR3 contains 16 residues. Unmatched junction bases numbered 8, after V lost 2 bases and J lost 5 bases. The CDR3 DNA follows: TGTGCCAGCAGTTTAGTCGGGGACAGGGGATATTATGGCTACACCTTC. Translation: CASSLVGDRGYYGYTF.

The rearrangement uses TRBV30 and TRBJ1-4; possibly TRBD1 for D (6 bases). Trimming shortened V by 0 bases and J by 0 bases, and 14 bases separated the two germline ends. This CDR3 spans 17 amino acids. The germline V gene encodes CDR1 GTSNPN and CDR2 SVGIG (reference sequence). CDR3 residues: CAWSVLGGSATNEKLFF. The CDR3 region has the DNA TGTGCCTGGAGTGTCCTAGGGGGGAGTGCAACTAATGAAAAACTGTTTTTT.

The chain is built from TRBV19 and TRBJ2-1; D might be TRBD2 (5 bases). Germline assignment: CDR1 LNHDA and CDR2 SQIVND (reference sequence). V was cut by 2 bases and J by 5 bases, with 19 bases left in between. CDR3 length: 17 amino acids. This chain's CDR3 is CASSITLTRQLNNEQFF. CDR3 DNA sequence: TGTGCCAGTAGTATAACCCTCACTAGGCAACTCAACAATGAGCAGTTCTTC. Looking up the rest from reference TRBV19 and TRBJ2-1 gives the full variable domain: DGGITQSPKYLFRKEGQNVTLSCEQNLNHDAMYWYRQDPGQGLRLIYYSQIVNDFQKGDIAEGYSVSREKKESFPLTVTSAQKNPTAFYLCASSITLTRQLNNEQFFGPGTRLTVL.

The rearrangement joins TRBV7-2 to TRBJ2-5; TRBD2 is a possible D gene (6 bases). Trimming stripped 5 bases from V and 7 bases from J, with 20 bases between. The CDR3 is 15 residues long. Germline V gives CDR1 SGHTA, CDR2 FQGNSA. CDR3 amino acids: CASSPRGGGRGTQYF. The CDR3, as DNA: TGTGCCAGCAGCCCGAGGGGCGGAGGGCGTGGGACCCAGTACTTC.

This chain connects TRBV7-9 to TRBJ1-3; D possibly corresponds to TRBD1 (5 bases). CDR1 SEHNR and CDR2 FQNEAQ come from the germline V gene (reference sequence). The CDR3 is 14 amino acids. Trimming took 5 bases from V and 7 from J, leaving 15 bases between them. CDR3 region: CASSRRAPGNTIYF. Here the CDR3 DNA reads TGTGCCAGCAGCCGCAGGGCCCCAGGGAACACCATATATTTT. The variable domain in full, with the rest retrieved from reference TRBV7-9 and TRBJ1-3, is DTGVSQNPRHKITKRGQNVTFRCDPISEHNRLYWYRQTLGQGPEFLTYFQNEAQLEKSRLLSDRFSAERPKGSFSTLEIQRTEQGDSAMYLCASSRRAPGNTIYFGEGSWLTVV.